These 27 T cell receptor beta chains share one sample of origin, sequenced in a study of control samples from healthy donors and cancer patients. Assay used: immunoSEQ multiplex PCR; TCRdb lists only in-frame clones, some missing. Of about 10,000 clones in the sample, just over 90% were seen once. Sequencing was performed on PBMCs. These receptors were obtained from a man in his 60s with colorectal cancer.

The gene calls are TRBV7-8 and TRBJ2-7; 8 bases align to TRBD2. The germline gives CDR1 SGHVS, CDR2 FQNEAQ. The length of the CDR3 is 15 residues. Trimming at V came to 5 bases and at J to 5 bases, leaving 11 bases not matched to a gene. CDR3 DNA: TGTGCCAGCAGCCCGTGGGGTAGCGGGGAGGACGAGCAGTACTTC. Protein sequence: CASSPWGSGEDEQYF. Supplemented by reference TRBV7-8 and TRBJ2-7, the full variable domain reads GAGVSQSPRYKVAKRGQDVALRCDPISGHVSLFWYQQALGQGPEFLTYFQNEAQLDKSGLPSDRFFAERPEGSVSTLKIQRTQQEDSAVYLCASSPWGSGEDEQYFGPGTRLTVT.

This chain uses TRBV19 with TRBJ1-1; D ambiguous. Germline V gene lookup returns CDR1 LNHDA and CDR2 SQIVND (reference sequence). This CDR3 spans 13 amino acids. V lost 3 bases and J 1 base, leaving 6 bases between the germline ends. CDR3 sequence (DNA): TGTGCCAGTAGTATCCCAGGGAACACTGAAGCTTTCTTT. It yields the protein CASSIPGNTEAFF. Complete variable domain (other parts from reference TRBV19 and TRBJ1-1): DGGITQSPKYLFRKEGQNVTLSCEQNLNHDAMYWYRQDPGQGLRLIYYSQIVNDFQKGDIAEGYSVSREKKESFPLTVTSAQKNPTAFYLCASSIPGNTEAFFGQGTRLTVV.

This chain connects TRBV7-2 to TRBJ1-4; no clear D. Trimming cost V 4 bases and J 0 bases, with 9 bases left between them. CDR3 size: 15 residues. The germline CDR1 and CDR2 sequences are SGHTA and FQGNSA. The DNA of the CDR3 is TGTGCCAGCAGCTCGCACAGCACAACTAATGAAAAACTGTTTTTT. It yields the protein CASSSHSTTNEKLFF.

The chain links TRBV2 to TRBJ1-2; TRBD1 agrees at 9 bases. V lost 5 bases to trimming and J lost 4 bases; unmatched junction nucleotides: 5. CDR3 size: 14 residues. CDR1 and CDR2 from the germline V gene are SNHLY and FYNNEI. In nucleotides, the CDR3 is TGTGCCAGCAGTCGAGCGGGACAGGGCTATGGCTACACCTTC. Encoded protein: CASSRAGQGYGYTF.

This chain links TRBV2 with TRBJ2-2; 8 bases agree with TRBD1. V dropped 8 bases and J dropped 2; count of bases not matched to a gene: 4. Per the germline V gene, CDR1 is SNHLY and CDR2 is FYNNEI. CDR3 length equals 14 residues. The CDR3 DNA is TGTGCCAGCCGAACAGGGGGAAACACCGGGGAGCTGTTTTTT. It translates to CASRTGGNTGELFF.

The J gene is TRBJ2-7, the V gene TRBV28, with 10 bases matching TRBD2. V lost 5 bases, J lost 6 bases, and 10 bases stayed unmatched. This CDR3 has 15 amino acids. Germline CDR1 MDHEN, CDR2 SYDVKM. The CDR3 here is CASSHPGLAPREQYF. The DNA of the CDR3 is TGTGCCAGCAGTCATCCGGGACTAGCGCCACGCGAGCAGTACTTC.

Only one count was recorded for this clone. The CDR3 loop reads CATSDFGTETQYF. The CDR3 bases are TGTGCCACCAGTGATTTCGGTACGGAGACCCAGTACTTC. The V gene is TRBV24-1, the J gene TRBJ2-5; D remains unclear. Germline CDR1 KGHDR, CDR2 SFDVKD. The CDR3 covers 13 residues. The ends were cut back, 1 base at V and 5 bases at J, with 7 bases in the middle.

The CDR3: CSVEDSTTKLFF. DNA of the CDR3: TGCAGCGTTGAAGATTCGACGACAAAACTGTTTTTT. The V call is TRBV29-1, the J call TRBJ1-4; no reliable D call. The V gene lost 0 bases and the J gene lost 10 bases, with 9 bases spanning the gap. Germline assignment: CDR1 SQVTM and CDR2 ANQGSEA. The CDR3 has 12 residues.

This chain joins TRBV7-9 and TRBJ2-3; TRBD2 matches 11 bases. Trimming removed 3 bases from V and 3 bases from J; junction bases left unmatched: 14. Germline CDR1 reads SEHNR; CDR2 reads FQNEAQ (reference sequence). This CDR3 contains 19 residues. In DNA form, the CDR3 reads TGTGCCAGCAGCTTCATAGCGGGGGGGCCAAGATTCTGGACAGATACGCAGTATTTT. Amino acid sequence: CASSFIAGGPRFWTDTQYF.

The V gene is TRBV5-1, the J gene TRBJ2-3; D may match TRBD1 or TRBD2 (6 bases each). The V gene lost 3 bases and the J gene lost 0 bases, with 17 bases spanning the gap. Germline V gene lookup returns CDR1 SGHRS and CDR2 YFSETQ. The CDR3 spans 17 residues. The CDR3 is CASSWGAGVSSTDTQYF. The DNA of the CDR3 is TGCGCCAGCAGCTGGGGGGCCGGGGTCTCTAGCACAGATACGCAGTATTTT.

The genes are TRBV5-1 and TRBJ1-2, with TRBD1 matching 9 bases. V shed 3 bases, J shed 5 bases, and the junction held 11 bases outside the gene matches. From germline, CDR1 is SGHRS and CDR2 YFSETQ. The CDR3 is 16 residues long. CDR3 nucleotide sequence: TGCGCCAGCAGCTGGGACACCTCACAGGGGGCGTATGGCTACACCTTC. This codes for CASSWDTSQGAYGYTF.

J is TRBJ1-1 and V is TRBV5-1, with D perhaps TRBD1 (6 bases). The germline CDR1 and CDR2 sequences are SGHRS and YFSETQ. The CDR3 runs 12 residues. The ends were cut back, 8 bases at V and 4 bases at J, with 12 bases in the middle. DNA for the CDR3: TGCGCCAGTGGGGGCTTGGGCACTGAAGCTTTCTTT. Translated: CASGGLGTEAFF.

This chain links TRBV5-1 with TRBJ1-3; the D gene is possibly TRBD1 (5 bases). The V and J ends lost 4 bases and 0 bases respectively, with 11 bases between them. The CDR3 is made up of 15 amino acids. In germline, CDR1 is SGHRS, CDR2 YFSETQ. This CDR3 reads CASSPDMNSGNTIYF. DNA for the CDR3: TGCGCCAGCAGCCCGGACATGAACTCTGGAAACACCATATATTTT.

CDR3 sequence: CASSPLFKGQGKVIYEQYF. For the CDR3, the DNA is TGCGCCAGCAGCCCCCTTTTTAAAGGACAGGGAAAGGTAATCTACGAGCAGTACTTC. The J gene is TRBJ2-7, the V gene TRBV4-1; 8 positions agree with TRBD1. V gave up 4 bases and J gave up 3 bases; unmatched junction bases: 20. This CDR3 contains 19 residues. From germline, CDR1 is MGHRA and CDR2 YSYEKL.

The rearrangement uses TRBV7-3 and TRBJ1-1, with D hard to call. V lost 1 base and J lost 7, with 10 bases in between. CDR3 length: 13 amino acids. CDR1 is SGHTA, CDR2 FQGTGA, per germline. CDR3 DNA sequence: TGTGCCAGCAGCTTAAACATGGCGGGTGAAGCTTTCTTT. Residues: CASSLNMAGEAFF.

V usage is TRBV7-2 and J usage is TRBJ1-2, with 10 bases aligning to TRBD1. Germline CDR1 SGHTA, CDR2 FQGNSA. This CDR3 comprises 14 residues. The V segment lost 4 bases and the J segment 4 bases; nucleotides outside the gene matches: 3. The CDR3 region has the DNA TGTGCCAGCAGCTCCTGGACAGGGGGCTATGGCTACACCTTC. Protein sequence: CASSSWTGGYGYTF.

The chain recombines TRBV28 with TRBJ1-3; possible D gene TRBD1, 6 bases. Between the trimmed V and J ends, which lost 4 bases and 4 bases, there was a span of 11 bases. The CDR3 consists of 14 residues. From germline, CDR1 is MDHEN and CDR2 SYDVKM. In DNA form, the CDR3 reads TGTGCCAGCAGTTCAGGGGTGAGAGGAAACACCATATATTTT. Protein sequence: CASSSGVRGNTIYF.

The chain carries TRBV19 and TRBJ2-1, with TRBD2 matching over 10 bases. Per germline, CDR1 LNHDA and CDR2 SQIVND (reference sequence). Germline trimming cut 1 base from V and 4 bases from J; bases unmatched to any gene: 4. The CDR3 length is 16 residues. CDR3 sequence: CASSIVSGGEYNEQFF. In nucleotides, the CDR3 is TGTGCCAGTAGTATAGTCAGCGGGGGGGAGTACAATGAGCAGTTCTTC.

This chain links TRBV7-8 with TRBJ2-6; possibly TRBD2 for D (6 bases). The CDR3 has 16 residues. Trimming shortened V by 7 bases and J by 2 bases, and 15 bases separated the two germline ends. Per germline, CDR1 SGHVS and CDR2 FQNEAQ. The CDR3 is CASTKLGGTGANVLTF. For the CDR3, the DNA is TGTGCCAGCACCAAGCTTGGGGGGACTGGGGCCAACGTCCTGACTTTC.

The rearrangement uses TRBV19 and TRBJ1-4; D gene unclear. V dropped 5 bases and J dropped 10 bases, with 17 bases sitting between them. This CDR3 has 14 amino acids. Germline CDR1 and CDR2: LNHDA and SQIVND (reference sequence). For the CDR3, the DNA is TGTGCCAGTAGTCCCCGAAACCTCGCTGGAAAACTGTTTTTT. Residues: CASSPRNLAGKLFF. The whole variable domain, remainder taken from reference TRBV19 and TRBJ1-4, is DGGITQSPKYLFRKEGQNVTLSCEQNLNHDAMYWYRQDPGQGLRLIYYSQIVNDFQKGDIAEGYSVSREKKESFPLTVTSAQKNPTAFYLCASSPRNLAGKLFFGSGTQLSVL.

This chain uses TRBV5-5 with TRBJ1-3; D unclear. Looked up from germline, CDR1 is SGHKS and CDR2 is YYEKEE (reference sequence). Between the trimmed V and J ends, which lost 2 bases and 4 bases, there was a span of 10 bases. This CDR3 has 14 amino acids. CDR3 sequence reads: CASSFGPLGNTIYF. The CDR3 DNA reads as TGTGCCAGCAGCTTCGGACCGTTAGGAAACACCATATATTTT.

This clone was found once. The V gene is TRBV3-1 (or the pseudogene TRBV3-2), the J gene TRBJ2-1; 12 bases agree with TRBD1. This CDR3 spans 14 amino acids. The J segment lost 6 bases and the V segment lost 5 bases, leaving 2 bases of the junction unmatched. CDR1 is LGHDT, CDR2 YNNKEL, per germline (reference sequence). As DNA, the CDR3 is TGTGCCAGCAGCAGGGACAGGGGGCGCAATGAGCAGTTCTTC. Protein product: CASSRDRGRNEQFF.

This chain joins TRBV28 and TRBJ2-7, with D hard to call. Trimming took 5 bases from V and 3 from J, leaving 14 bases between them. Germline CDR1 and CDR2: MDHEN and SYDVKM. This CDR3 comprises 14 residues. CDR3 region: CASSDPAVNYEQYF. DNA for the CDR3: TGTGCCAGCAGTGACCCCGCCGTAAACTACGAGCAGTACTTC.

V and J are TRBV7-2 and TRBJ2-4; D is ambiguous. CDR1 and CDR2 (germline): SGHTA, FQGNSA. V dropped 0 bases and J dropped 2 bases, with 5 bases sitting between them. The CDR3 runs to 14 residues. The CDR3 DNA reads TGTGCCAGCAGCTTAGCTGTTCCCAAAAACATTCAGTACTTC. Amino acids: CASSLAVPKNIQYF.

This chain joins TRBV6-5 and TRBJ1-5; D gene uncertain. Germline V gene data show CDR1 as MNHEY and CDR2 as SVGAGI. The CDR3 has 15 amino acids. V was trimmed by 2 bases and J by 1 base, leaving 9 bases between them. The CDR3 sequence is CASSYGLDSNQPQHF. DNA for the CDR3: TGTGCCAGCAGTTACGGGCTCGACAGCAATCAGCCCCAGCATTTT.

As for this clone: Germline is not matched at one junction end, which may reflect a read error. V is TRBV6-1 and J is TRBJ2-2, with D uncertain. The CDR3 contains 15 residues. The V gene's germline CDR1 is MNHNS and CDR2 SASEGT. The CDR3 here is CASREGPSNTGELFF. CDR3 sequence (DNA): TGTGCCAGCAGAGAAGGCCCATCGAACACCGGGGAGCTGTTTTTT.

The V gene is TRBV19, the J gene TRBJ2-1; D perhaps matches TRBD1 (6 bases). V gave up 4 bases and J gave up 4 bases, with 14 bases separating them. The CDR3 is 15 residues long. Germline lookup yields CDR1 LNHDA and CDR2 SQIVND (reference sequence). For the CDR3, the DNA is TGTGCCAGTAGTACCACGTGGGGGCAATACAATGAGCAGTTCTTC. This gives the protein CASSTTWGQYNEQFF.